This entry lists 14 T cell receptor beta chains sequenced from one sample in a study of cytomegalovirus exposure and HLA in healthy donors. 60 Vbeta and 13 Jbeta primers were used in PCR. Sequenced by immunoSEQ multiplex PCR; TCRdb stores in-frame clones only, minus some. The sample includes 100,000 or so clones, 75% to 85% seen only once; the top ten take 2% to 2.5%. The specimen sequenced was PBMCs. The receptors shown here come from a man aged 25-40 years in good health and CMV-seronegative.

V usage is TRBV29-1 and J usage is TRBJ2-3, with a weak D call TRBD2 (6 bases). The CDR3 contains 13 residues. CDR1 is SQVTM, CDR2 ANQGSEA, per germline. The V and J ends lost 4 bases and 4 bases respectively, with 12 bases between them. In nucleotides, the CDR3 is TGCAGCGTTGTTCCGGGGGTTCCAGATACGCAGTATTTT. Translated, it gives CSVVPGVPDTQYF.

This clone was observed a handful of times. This CDR3 reads CASSMRGGASYNEQFF. CDR3 DNA sequence: TGTGCCAGTAGTATGCGCGGGGGGGCGTCCTACAATGAGCAGTTCTTC. The rearrangement links TRBV19 to TRBJ2-1; 9 positions match TRBD2. The CDR3 covers 16 residues. V gave up 3 bases and J gave up 1 base; unmatched junction bases: 4. Per the germline V gene, CDR1 is LNHDA and CDR2 is SQIVND (reference sequence).

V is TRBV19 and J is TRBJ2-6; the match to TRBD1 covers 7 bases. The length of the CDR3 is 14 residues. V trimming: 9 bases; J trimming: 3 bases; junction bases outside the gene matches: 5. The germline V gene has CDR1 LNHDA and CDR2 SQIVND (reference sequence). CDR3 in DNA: TGTGCCAGCAACAGGGGCGGTGGGGCCAACGTCCTGACTTTC. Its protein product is CASNRGGGANVLTF.

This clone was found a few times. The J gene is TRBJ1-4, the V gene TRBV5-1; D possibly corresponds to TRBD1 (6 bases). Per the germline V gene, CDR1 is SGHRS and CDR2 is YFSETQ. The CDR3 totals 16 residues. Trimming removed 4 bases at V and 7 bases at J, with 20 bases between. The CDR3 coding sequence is TGCGCCAGCAGCCTCGGAGAAGGGGGACGCCTTGAAAAACTGTTTTTT. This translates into CASSLGEGGRLEKLFF.

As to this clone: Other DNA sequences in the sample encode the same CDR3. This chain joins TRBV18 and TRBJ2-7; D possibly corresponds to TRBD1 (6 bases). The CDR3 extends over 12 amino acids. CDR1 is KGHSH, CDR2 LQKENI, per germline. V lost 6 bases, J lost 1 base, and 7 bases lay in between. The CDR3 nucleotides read TGTGCCAGCTCGGACAGTTCCTACGAGCAGTACTTC. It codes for CASSDSSYEQYF.

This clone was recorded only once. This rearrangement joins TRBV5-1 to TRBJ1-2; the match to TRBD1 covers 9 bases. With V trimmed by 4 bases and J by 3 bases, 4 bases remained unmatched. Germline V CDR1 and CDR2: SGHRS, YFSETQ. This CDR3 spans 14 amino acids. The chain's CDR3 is CASSIGTGHYGYTF. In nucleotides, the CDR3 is TGCGCCAGCAGCATCGGGACAGGGCACTATGGCTACACCTTC.

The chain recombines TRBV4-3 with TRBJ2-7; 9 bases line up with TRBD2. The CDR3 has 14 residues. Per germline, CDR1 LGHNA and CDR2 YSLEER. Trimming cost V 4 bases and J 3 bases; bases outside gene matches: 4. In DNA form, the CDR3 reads TGCGCCAGCAGCCCCGGACTAGCGAACTACGAGCAGTACTTC. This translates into CASSPGLANYEQYF.

CDR3 in DNA: TGTGCCAGCAGTTCACCAGACAGGGAAGAGACCCAGTACTTC. Protein sequence: CASSSPDREETQYF. The rearrangement links TRBV28 to TRBJ2-5, with 7 bases aligning to TRBD1. V lost 4 bases, J lost 3 bases, and 5 bases stayed unmatched. The germline CDR1 and CDR2 sequences are MDHEN and SYDVKM. This CDR3 comprises 14 residues.

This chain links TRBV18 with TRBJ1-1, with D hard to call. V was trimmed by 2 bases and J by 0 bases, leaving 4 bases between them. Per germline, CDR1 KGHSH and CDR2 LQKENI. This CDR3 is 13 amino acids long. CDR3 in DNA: TGTGCCAGCTCACCAGAGATGAACACTGAAGCTTTCTTT. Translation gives CASSPEMNTEAFF.

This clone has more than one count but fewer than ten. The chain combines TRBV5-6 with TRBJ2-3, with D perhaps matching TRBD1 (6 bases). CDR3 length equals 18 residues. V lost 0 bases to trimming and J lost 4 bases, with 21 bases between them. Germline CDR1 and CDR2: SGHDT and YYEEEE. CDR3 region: CASSLGRGGRGVPDTQYF. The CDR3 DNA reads TGTGCCAGCAGCTTGGGCCGGGGCGGCAGGGGAGTTCCAGATACGCAGTATTTT.

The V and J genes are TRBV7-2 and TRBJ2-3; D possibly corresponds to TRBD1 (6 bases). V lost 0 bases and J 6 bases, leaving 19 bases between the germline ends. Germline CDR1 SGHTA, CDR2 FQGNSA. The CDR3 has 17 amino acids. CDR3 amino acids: CASSLAQGPRDRDTQYF. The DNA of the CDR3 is TGTGCCAGCAGCTTAGCCCAGGGGCCCCGTGACAGGGATACGCAGTATTTT.

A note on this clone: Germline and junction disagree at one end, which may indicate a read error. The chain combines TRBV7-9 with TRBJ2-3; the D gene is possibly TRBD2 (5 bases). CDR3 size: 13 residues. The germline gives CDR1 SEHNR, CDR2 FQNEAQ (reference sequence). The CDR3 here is CSSSYLRADTQYF. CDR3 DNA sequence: TGTTCCAGCAGCTACCTGAGGGCAGATACGCAGTATTTT.

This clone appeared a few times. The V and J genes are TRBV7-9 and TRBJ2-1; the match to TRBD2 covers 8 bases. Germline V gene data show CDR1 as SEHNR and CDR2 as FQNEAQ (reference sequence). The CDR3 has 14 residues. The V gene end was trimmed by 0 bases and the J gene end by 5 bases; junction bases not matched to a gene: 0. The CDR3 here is CASSLAAGDNEQFF. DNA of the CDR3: TGTGCCAGCAGCTTAGCAGCGGGGGACAATGAGCAGTTCTTC.

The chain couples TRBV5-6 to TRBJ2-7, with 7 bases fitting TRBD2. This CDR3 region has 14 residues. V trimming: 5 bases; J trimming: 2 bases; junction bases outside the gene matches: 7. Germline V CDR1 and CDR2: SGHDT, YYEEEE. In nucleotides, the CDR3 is TGTGCCAGCAGTAGAACCGGGACTACCTACGAGCAGTACTTC. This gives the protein CASSRTGTTYEQYF.